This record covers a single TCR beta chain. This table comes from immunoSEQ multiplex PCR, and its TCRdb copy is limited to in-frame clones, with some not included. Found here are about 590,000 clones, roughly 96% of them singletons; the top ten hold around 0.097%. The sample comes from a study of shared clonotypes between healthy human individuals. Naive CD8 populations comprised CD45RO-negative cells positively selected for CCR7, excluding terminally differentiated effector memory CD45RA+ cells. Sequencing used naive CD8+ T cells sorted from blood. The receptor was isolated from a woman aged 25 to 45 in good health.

The DNA of the CDR3 is TGTGCCACCAGCAGAGCCGGGACAGGGGCTCGCAATGAGCAGTTCTTC. It specifies CATSRAGTGARNEQFF. The chain couples TRBV15 to TRBJ2-1; 10 bases are a match to TRBD1. CDR3 size: 16 residues. The germline CDR1 and CDR2 sequences are LNHNV and YYDKDF (reference sequence). Trimming cost V 1 base and J 6 bases; bases outside gene matches: 6.